This T cell receptor (beta chain) was recovered during a study of OX40 agonist ivuxolimab in advanced cancers. Study-wide findings and caveats: With doses of 0.1 to 3.0 mg/kg, CD4+ and CD8+ blood T cells had undergone clonal expansion by week 6.

Unmatched junction bases numbered 22, after V lost 10 bases and J lost 3 bases. The length of the CDR3 is 18 residues. Germline CDR1 LNHDA, CDR2 SQIVND (reference sequence). To note about this clone: Its antigen remains unknown.

Sequencing used immunoSEQ multiplex PCR; TCRdb keeps in-frame clones, though not all of them. The sample yields 8,000 to 10,000 clones, around three fifths seen once. The chain links TRBV19 to TRBJ2-7, with TRBD1 matching over 9 bases. Specimen: CD4+ or CD8+ T cells sorted from blood, collected in a trial of the OX40 agonist ivuxolimab. The clonotype was recovered from an adult with an advanced solid tumor such as melanoma, head and neck, liver or kidney cancer. The CDR3 bases are TGTGCCACCTTGGGACAGGGCGATGTCGGGGGAGTTGGCTACGAGCAGTACTTC. It encodes CATLGQGDVGGVGYEQYF.